This TCR beta chain is from a study of response to subunit inactivated influenza vaccine. Study observations and caveats: It was the authors' suggestion that each seasonal influenza vaccination recruits few new T cells.

This clonotype was picked up many times. The antigen remains undetermined. In TCRdb, the RT-PCR reads were re-called with MiXCR into one record per CDR3 protein. The sample consists of hundreds of thousands of distinct CDR3 sequences, approximately 11% of them appearing once. CDR1 and CDR2 (germline): KGHSH, LQKENI. Losses at the gene ends were 5 bases for V and 5 bases for J; bases not matched to a gene: 8. CDR3 length: 16 amino acids. This clonotype was sampled from a man aged 45-60 years who received an inactivated influenza vaccine. The input for sequencing was PBMCs from blood, taken 35 to 45 days after vaccination. V gene TRBV18 combines with J gene TRBJ2-3, with TRBD2 identical over 12 bases. CDR3 sequence: CASSTGLAGVGDTQYF. The CDR3 DNA reads TGTGCCAGCTCAACGGGACTAGCGGGCGTGGGAGATACGCAGTATTTT.